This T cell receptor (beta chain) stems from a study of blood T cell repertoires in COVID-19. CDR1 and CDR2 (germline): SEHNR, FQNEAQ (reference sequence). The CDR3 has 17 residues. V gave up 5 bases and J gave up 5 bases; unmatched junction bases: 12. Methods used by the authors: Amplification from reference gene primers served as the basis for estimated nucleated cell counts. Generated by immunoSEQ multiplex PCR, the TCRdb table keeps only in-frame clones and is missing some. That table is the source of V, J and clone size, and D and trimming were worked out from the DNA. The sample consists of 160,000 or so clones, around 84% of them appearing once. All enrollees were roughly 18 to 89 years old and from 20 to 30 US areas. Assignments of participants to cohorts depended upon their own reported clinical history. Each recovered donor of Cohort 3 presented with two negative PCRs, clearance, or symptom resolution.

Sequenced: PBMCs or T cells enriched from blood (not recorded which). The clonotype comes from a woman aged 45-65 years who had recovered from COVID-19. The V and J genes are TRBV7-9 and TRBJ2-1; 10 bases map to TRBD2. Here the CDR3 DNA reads TGTGCCAGCAGCCCGCCCCGGCTAGCGGGGGCTCACAATGAGCAGTTCTTC. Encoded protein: CASSPPRLAGAHNEQFF.